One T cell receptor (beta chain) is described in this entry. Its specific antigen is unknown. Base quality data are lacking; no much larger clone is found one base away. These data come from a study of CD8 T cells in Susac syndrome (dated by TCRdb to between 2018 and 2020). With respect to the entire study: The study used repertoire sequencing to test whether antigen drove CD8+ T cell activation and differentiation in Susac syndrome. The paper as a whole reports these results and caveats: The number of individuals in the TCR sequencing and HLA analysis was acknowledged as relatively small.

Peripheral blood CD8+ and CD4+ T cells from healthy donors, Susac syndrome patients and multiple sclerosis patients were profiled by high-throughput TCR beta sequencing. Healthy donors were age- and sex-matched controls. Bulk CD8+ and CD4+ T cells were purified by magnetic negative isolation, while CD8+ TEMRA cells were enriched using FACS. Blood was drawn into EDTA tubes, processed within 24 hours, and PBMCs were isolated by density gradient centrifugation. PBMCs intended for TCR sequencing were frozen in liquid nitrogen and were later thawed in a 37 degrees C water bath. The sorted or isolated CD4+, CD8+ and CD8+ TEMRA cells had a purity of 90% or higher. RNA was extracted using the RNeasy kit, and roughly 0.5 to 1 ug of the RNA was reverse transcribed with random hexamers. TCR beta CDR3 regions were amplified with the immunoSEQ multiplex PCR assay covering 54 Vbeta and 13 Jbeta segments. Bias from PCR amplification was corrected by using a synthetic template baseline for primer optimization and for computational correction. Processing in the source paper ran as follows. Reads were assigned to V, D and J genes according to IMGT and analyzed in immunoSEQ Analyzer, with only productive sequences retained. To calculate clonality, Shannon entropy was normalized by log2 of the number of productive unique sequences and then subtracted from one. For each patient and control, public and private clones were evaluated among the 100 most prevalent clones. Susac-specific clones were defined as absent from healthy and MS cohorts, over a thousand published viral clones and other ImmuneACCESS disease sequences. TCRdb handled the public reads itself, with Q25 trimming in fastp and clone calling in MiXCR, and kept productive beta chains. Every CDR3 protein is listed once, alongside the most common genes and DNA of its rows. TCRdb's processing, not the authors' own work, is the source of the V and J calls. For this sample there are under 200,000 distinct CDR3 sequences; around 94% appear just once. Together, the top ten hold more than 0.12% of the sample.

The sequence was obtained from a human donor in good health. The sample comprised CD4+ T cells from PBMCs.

The nucleotide sequence is given as TGTGCCAGCAGGATAAGGACAGGGGGCACAGATACGCAGTATTTT. It specifies CASRIRTGGTDTQYF. The rearrangement combines TRBV7-2 with TRBJ2-3; 9 central bases correspond to TRBD1. Via the germline V gene, CDR1 is SGHTA and CDR2 FQGNSA. V is cut back by 6 bases and J by 1 base, with 5 bases in the junction unmatched. From the cysteine up to the phenylalanine, the CDR3 has a length of 15 residues. Just CDR3 DNA is preserved here, 45 bases in frame from base 1. The reference TRBV7-2 and TRBJ2-3 proteins fill in what lies around the CDR3, so the full variable domain reads GAGVSQSPSNKVTEKGKDVELRCDPISGHTALYWYRQSLGQGLEFLIYFQGNSAPDKSGLPSDRFSAERTGGSVSTLTIQRTQQEDSAVYLCASRIRTGGTDTQYFGPGTRLTVL.